The clone carrying this T cell receptor (beta chain) showed up just a few times. Its antigen is as yet unknown. Produced via immunoSEQ multiplex PCR; TCRdb's table is partial and in-frame only. The data show tens of thousands of clones, around four fifths seen once. The data stem from a study of a mutant IDH1 vaccine in newly diagnosed glioma. Study as a whole: Every participant had undergone radiotherapy, temozolomide, or both before, and most underwent both.

Findings and limits, study-wide: Most patients, 85% to 95%, showed vaccine-induced immune responses.

From germline, CDR1 is SNHLY and CDR2 FYNNEI. The CDR3 loop spans 15 amino acids. Trimming removed 3 bases at V and 0 bases at J, with 10 bases between. Noted time point: baseline, week 1 (first vaccination visit). Noted treatment: pre-vaccination baseline after standard-of-care therapy. There were new WHO grade 3 or 4 astrocytomas in the donors, and these were IDH1-mutant and ATRX-lost. The receptor's source is a woman between 45 and 65 years old with glioma. The sequencing used PBMCs, collected from a glioma patient treated with radiotherapy, temozolomide or both. This chain uses TRBV2 with TRBJ2-3, with no clear D. The CDR3 sequence: CASSDGDSSTDTQYF. DNA of the CDR3: TGTGCCAGCAGTGACGGCGACTCTAGCACAGATACGCAGTATTTT.